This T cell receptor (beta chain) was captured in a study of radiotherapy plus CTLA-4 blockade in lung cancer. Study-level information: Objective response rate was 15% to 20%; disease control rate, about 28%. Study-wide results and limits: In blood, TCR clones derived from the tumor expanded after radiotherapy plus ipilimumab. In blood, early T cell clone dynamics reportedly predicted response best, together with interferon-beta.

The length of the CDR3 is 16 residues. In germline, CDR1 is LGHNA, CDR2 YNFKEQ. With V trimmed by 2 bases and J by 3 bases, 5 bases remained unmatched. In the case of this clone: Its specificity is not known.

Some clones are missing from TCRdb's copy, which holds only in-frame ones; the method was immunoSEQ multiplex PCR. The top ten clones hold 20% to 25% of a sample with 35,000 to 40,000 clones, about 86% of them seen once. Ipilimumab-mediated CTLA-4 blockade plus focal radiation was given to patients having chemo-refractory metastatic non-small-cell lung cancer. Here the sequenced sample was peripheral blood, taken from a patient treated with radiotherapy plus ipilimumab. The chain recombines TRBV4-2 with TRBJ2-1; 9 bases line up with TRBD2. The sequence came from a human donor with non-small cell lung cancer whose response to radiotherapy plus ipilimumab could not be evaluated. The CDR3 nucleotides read TGTGCCAGCAGCCAATCGGGACTAGCAGACTACAATGAGCAGTTCTTC. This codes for CASSQSGLADYNEQFF.